This T cell receptor (beta chain) is drawn from a study of blood T cell repertoires in COVID-19. Study-level background: PBMCs, B-cell-depleted T cells, or T cells provided the cDNA or gDNA that made up the material.

The length of the CDR3 is 16 residues. V gave up 2 bases and J gave up 1 base, with 12 bases separating them. Germline V gives CDR1 ENHRY, CDR2 SYGVKD. Donors were grouped by their self-reported clinical history. Clones were sequenced by immunoSEQ multiplex PCR, and TCRdb holds only the in-frame ones, with some missing. Altogether 250,000 to 300,000 clones are present, roughly 80% being singletons, with the ten largest covering about 5%. The genes are TRBV10-3 and TRBJ2-1; D uncertain. The source is a middle-aged man who had been exposed to COVID-19. The sequencing input was PBMCs or T cells enriched from blood (not recorded which). The CDR3 sequence is CAISEPPEWSYNEQFF. The CDR3 nucleotides are TGTGCCATCAGTGAGCCGCCGGAGTGGTCCTACAATGAGCAGTTCTTC.